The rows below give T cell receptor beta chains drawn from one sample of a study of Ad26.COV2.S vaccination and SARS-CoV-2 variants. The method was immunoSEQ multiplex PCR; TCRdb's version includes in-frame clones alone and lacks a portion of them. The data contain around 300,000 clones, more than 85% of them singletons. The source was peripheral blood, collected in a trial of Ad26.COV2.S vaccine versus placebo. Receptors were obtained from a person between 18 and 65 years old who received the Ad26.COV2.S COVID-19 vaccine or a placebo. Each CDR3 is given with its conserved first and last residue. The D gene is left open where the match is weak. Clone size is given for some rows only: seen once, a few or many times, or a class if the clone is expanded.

CASSEGLGAGGPDEQFF | TGTGCCAGCAGTGAAGGGCTAGGAGCGGGAGGTCCCGATGAGCAGTTCTTC | NA | TRBJ2-1 | TRBV6-1 | TRBD2
CASSKTSRQTDTQYF | TGCGCCAGCAGTAAGACTAGCAGACAGACAGATACGCAGTATTTT | NA | TRBJ2-3 | TRBV10-2 | TRBD2
CASSLEPNTGELFF | TGTGCCAGCAGCTTGGAACCGAACACCGGGGAGCTGTTTTTT | NA | TRBJ2-2 | TRBV5-4 | NA
CASSSGYGETQYF | TGTGCCAGCTCATCAGGGTATGGAGAGACCCAGTACTTC | NA | TRBJ2-5 | TRBV18 | NA
CASSQGTSGPNTGELFF | TGCGCCAGCAGCCAAGGGACTAGCGGGCCGAACACCGGGGAGCTGTTTTTT | NA | TRBJ2-2 | TRBV4-1 | TRBD2
CASSSRFGVGYTEAFF | TGTGCCAGTAGTTCGAGGTTCGGGGTCGGGTACACTGAAGCTTTCTTT | NA | TRBJ1-1 | TRBV19 | NA
CASSFRAPYEQYF | TGTGCCAGCAGCTTCCGGGCTCCCTACGAGCAGTACTTC | NA | TRBJ2-7 | TRBV5-8 | NA
CASSSLLRKMNTEAFF | TGTGCCAGCAGCTCCCTTCTCCGTAAAATGAACACTGAAGCTTTCTTT | NA | TRBJ1-1 | TRBV7-9 | NA
CASLGTMNTEAFF | TGTGCCAGCCTAGGGACGATGAACACTGAAGCTTTCTTT | NA | TRBJ1-1 | TRBV18 | NA
CATRKPGTDYGYTF | TGCGCCACCCGAAAACCCGGGACGGATTATGGCTACACCTTC | NA | TRBJ1-2 | TRBV4-1 | NA
CASSLAGQVSEAFF | TGTGCCAGCAGCTTAGCGGGACAGGTCTCTGAAGCTTTCTTT | NA | TRBJ1-1 | TRBV7-2 | TRBD1
CASSYRWTGGFRESNYGYTF | TGTGCCAGCAGTTACCGGTGGACAGGGGGCTTTCGGGAATCGAACTATGGCTACACCTTC | few | TRBJ1-2 | TRBV6-7 | TRBD1
CASSLDPYNEQFF | TGTGCCAGCAGCTTAGATCCCTACAATGAGCAGTTCTTC | NA | TRBJ2-1 | TRBV7-3 | NA
CAWTLSGNTIYF | TGTGCCTGGACTCTCTCTGGAAACACCATATATTTT | NA | TRBJ1-3 | TRBV30 | NA
CASSRWTGPSQETQYF | TGTGCCAGCAGCCGATGGACAGGACCGTCCCAAGAGACCCAGTACTTC | NA | TRBJ2-5 | TRBV5-4 | TRBD1
CASSIGGSGANVLTF | TGTGCCAGTAGTATTGGGGGTTCTGGGGCCAACGTCCTGACTTTC | once | TRBJ2-6 | TRBV19 | NA
CASSLEGGYEKLFF | TGTGCCAGCAGCTTAGAGGGTGGTTATGAAAAACTGTTTTTT | once | TRBJ1-4 | TRBV7-2 | NA
CASSFGGNRYNEQFF | TGTGCCAGCAGCTTTGGGGGAAATAGGTACAATGAGCAGTTCTTC | NA | TRBJ2-1 | TRBV11-2 | NA